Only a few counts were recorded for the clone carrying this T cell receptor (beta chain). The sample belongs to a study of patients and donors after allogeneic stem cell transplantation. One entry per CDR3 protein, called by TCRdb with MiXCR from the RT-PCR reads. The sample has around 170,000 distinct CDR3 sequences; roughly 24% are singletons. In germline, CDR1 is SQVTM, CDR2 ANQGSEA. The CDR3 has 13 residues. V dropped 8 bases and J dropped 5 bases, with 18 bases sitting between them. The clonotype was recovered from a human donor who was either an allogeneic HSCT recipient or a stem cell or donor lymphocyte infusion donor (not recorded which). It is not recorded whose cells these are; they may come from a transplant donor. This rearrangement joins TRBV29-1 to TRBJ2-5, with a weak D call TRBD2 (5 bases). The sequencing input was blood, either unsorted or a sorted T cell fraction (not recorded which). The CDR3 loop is CSSTTRVGETQYF. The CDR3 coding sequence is TGCAGCTCCACAACGAGGGTCGGGGAGACCCAGTACTTC.